The T cell receptor (beta chain) under discussion was sequenced for a study of blood T cells in healthy people across ages. Every donor provided roughly 9.1 milliliters of peripheral blood. Using a J-beta primer mix together with a sample-barcoded 5' primer, a second PCR was run for about 7 to 12 cycles. Through a template-switch adaptor with 12 random nucleotides, each cDNA molecule received a tag. In TCRdb, the 5' RACE reads were re-called with MiXCR into one record per CDR3 protein. The profile shows roughly 730,000 distinct CDR3 sequences, 56% of them singletons. The table lists this clonotype with a few counts. This CDR3 has 17 amino acids. V lost 0 bases to trimming and J lost 1 base; unmatched junction nucleotides: 8. Germline assignment: CDR1 LGHNA and CDR2 YNFKEQ.

The sequence was obtained from a man between 40 and 49 years old in good health. The chain recombines TRBV4-2 with TRBJ2-7; 8 bases match TRBD2. The source material was blood. For the CDR3, the DNA is TGTGCCAGCAGCCAAGATCCCTCGGGCGGGGGGTCCTACGAGCAGTACTTC. This translates into CASSQDPSGGGSYEQYF.